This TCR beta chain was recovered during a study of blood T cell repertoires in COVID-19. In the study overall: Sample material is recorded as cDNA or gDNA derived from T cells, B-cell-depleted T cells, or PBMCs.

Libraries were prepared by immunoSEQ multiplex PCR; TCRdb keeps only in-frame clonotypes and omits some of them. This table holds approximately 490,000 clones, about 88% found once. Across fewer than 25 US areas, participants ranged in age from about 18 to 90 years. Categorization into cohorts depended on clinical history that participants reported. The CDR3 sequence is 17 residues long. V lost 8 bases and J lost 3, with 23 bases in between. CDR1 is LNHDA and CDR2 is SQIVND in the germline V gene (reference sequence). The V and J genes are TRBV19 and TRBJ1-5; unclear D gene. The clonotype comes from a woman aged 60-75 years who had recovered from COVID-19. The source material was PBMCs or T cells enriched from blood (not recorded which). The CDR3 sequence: CASVPNTFIQNNQPQHF. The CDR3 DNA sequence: TGTGCCAGTGTGCCCAACACGTTTATCCAGAACAATCAGCCCCAGCATTTT.